The T cell receptor (beta chain) under discussion was sequenced for a study of siplizumab effects on memory and regulatory T cells. Study results and limitations: Most proliferating CD4+ or CD8+ clones, roughly 80-97%, had no naive or memory assignment. Siplizumab conditions gave an average of about 70% Treg-derived mappable alloreactive CD4+ clones, versus about 30% for controls. The naive T cell population seemed more diverse than memory cells and seemed a major contributor to the alloresponse.

V trimming: 4 bases; J trimming: 0 bases; junction bases outside the gene matches: 2. The CDR3 contains 15 residues. Germline CDR1 SGHTA, CDR2 FQGTGA. Assays examined approximately 9.1 x 10^4 TCR templates per sample. Here immunoSEQ multiplex PCR was the method, and the copy in TCRdb shows in-frame clones only, minus some. The sample gives about 82,000 clones, roughly 87% of which show up once; roughly 1.4% is in the top ten. On this clone: Its antigen remains unidentified.

Sample: Tregs sorted from blood. The source is a human donor in good health. V gene TRBV7-3 combines with J gene TRBJ2-2; 7 bases are a match to TRBD2. CDR3 amino acids: CASSSGLSNTGELFF. The DNA for the CDR3 is TGTGCCAGCAGCTCGGGACTATCGAACACCGGGGAGCTGTTTTTT.